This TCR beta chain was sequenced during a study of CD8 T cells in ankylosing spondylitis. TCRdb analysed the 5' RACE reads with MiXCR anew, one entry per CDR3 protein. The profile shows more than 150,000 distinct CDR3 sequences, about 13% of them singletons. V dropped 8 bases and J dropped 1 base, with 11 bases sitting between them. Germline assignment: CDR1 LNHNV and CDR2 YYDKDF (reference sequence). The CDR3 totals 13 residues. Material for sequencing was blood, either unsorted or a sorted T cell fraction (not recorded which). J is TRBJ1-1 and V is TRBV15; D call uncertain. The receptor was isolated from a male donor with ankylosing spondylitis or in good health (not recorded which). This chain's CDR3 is CATHGGWNTEAFF. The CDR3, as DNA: TGTGCCACCCATGGTGGGTGGAACACTGAAGCTTTCTTT.